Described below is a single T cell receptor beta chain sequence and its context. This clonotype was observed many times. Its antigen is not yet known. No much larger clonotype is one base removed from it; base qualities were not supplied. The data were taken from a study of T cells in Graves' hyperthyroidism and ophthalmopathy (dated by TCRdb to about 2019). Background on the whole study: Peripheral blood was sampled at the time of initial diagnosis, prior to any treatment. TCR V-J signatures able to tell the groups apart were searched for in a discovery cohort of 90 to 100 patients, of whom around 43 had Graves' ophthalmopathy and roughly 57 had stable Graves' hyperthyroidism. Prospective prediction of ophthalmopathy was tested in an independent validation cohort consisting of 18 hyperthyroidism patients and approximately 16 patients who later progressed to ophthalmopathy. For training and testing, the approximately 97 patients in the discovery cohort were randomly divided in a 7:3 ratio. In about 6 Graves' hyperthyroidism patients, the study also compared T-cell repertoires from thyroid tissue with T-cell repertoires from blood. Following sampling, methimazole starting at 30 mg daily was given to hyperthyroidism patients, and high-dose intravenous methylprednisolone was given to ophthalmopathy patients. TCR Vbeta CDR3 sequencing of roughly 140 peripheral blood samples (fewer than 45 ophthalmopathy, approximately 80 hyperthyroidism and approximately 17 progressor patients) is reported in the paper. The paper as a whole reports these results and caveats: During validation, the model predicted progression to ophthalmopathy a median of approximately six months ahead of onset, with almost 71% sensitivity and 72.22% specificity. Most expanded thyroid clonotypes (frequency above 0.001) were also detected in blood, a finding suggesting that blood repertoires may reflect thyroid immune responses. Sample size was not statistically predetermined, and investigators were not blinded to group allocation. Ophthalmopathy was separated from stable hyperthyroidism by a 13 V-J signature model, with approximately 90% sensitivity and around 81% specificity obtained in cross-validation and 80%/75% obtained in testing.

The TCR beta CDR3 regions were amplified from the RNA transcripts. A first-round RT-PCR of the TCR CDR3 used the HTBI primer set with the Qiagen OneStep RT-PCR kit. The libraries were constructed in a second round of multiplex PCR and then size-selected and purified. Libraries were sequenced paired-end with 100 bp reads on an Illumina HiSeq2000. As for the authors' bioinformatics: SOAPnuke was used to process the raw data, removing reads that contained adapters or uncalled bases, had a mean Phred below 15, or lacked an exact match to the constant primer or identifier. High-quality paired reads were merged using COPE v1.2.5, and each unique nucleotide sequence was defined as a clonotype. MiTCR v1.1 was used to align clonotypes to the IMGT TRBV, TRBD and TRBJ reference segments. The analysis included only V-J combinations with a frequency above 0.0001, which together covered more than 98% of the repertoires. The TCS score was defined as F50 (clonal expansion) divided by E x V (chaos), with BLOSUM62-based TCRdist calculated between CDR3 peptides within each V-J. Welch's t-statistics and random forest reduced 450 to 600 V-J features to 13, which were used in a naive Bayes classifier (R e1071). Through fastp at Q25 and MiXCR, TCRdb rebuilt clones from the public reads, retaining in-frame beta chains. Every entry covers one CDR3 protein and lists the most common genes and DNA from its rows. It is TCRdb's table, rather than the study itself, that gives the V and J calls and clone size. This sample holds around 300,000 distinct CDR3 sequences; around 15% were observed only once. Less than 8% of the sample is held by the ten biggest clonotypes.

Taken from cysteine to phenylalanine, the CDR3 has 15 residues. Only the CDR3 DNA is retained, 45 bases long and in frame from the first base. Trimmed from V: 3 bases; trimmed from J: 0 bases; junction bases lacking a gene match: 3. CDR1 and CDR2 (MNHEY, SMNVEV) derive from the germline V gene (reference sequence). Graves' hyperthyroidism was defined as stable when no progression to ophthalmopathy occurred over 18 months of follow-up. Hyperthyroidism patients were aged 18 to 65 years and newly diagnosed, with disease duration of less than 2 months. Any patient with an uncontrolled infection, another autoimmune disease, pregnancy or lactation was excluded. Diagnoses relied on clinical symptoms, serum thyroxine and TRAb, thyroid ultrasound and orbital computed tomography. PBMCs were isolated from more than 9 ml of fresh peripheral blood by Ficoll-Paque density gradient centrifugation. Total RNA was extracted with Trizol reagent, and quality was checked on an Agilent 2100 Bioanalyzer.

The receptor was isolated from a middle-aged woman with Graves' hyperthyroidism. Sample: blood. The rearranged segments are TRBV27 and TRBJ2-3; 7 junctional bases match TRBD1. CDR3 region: CASSLRGQSTDTQYF. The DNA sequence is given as TGTGCCAGCAGTTTGAGGGGACAGAGCACAGATACGCAGTATTTT.